Listed below are T cell receptor beta chains from one sample, sequenced in a study of Ad26.COV2.S vaccination and SARS-CoV-2 variants. Only in-frame clones appear in the TCRdb table, and some are missing; sequencing was by immunoSEQ multiplex PCR. The repertoire includes approximately 300,000 clones, around four fifths of them detected once, and roughly 2% sits in the top ten. This sample comprised peripheral blood, obtained in a trial of Ad26.COV2.S vaccine versus placebo. These receptors originate from a person between 18 and 60 years old who received the Ad26.COV2.S COVID-19 vaccine or a placebo. Both conserved end residues are part of each CDR3. Each record gives: V gene, D gene, J gene, clone size, CDR3 protein, CDR3 DNA. D genes are given only for firm matches. Only part of the rows carry a size: once, few, many, or a class if the clone is expanded.

V gene: TRBV28
D gene: .
J gene: TRBJ1-2
clone size: .
CDR3 protein: CASSLNRAVAGYTF
CDR3 DNA: TGTGCCAGCAGTTTAAACAGGGCCGTAGCCGGCTACACCTTC

V gene: TRBV5-1
D gene: .
J gene: TRBJ1-2
clone size: .
CDR3 protein: CASGTLANYGYTF
CDR3 DNA: TGCGCCAGCGGAACGTTAGCTAACTATGGCTACACCTTC

V gene: TRBV29-1
D gene: .
J gene: TRBJ2-7
clone size: .
CDR3 protein: CSVGGLRDEQYF
CDR3 DNA: TGCAGCGTTGGCGGACTTCGGGACGAGCAGTACTTC

V gene: TRBV12-3/TRBV12-4
D gene: .
J gene: TRBJ1-6
clone size: .
CDR3 protein: CASSWGPGAPLHF
CDR3 DNA: TGTGCCAGCAGTTGGGGACCAGGGGCACCCCTCCACTTT

V gene: TRBV11-2
D gene: .
J gene: TRBJ1-3
clone size: once
CDR3 protein: CASSLGLAFSGNTIYF
CDR3 DNA: TGTGCCAGCAGCTTAGGGTTGGCCTTCTCTGGAAACACCATATATTTT

V gene: TRBV18
D gene: .
J gene: TRBJ1-1
clone size: .
CDR3 protein: CASSETGNTEAFF
CDR3 DNA: TGTGCCAGCTCTGAGACAGGAAACACTGAAGCTTTCTTT

V gene: TRBV27
D gene: .
J gene: TRBJ1-3
clone size: .
CDR3 protein: CASSRPGSGNTIYF
CDR3 DNA: TGTGCCAGCAGCCGCCCTGGTTCTGGAAACACCATATATTTT

V gene: TRBV6-5
D gene: TRBD1
J gene: TRBJ1-2
clone size: .
CDR3 protein: CASRVRQGSYTF
CDR3 DNA: TGTGCCAGCAGGGTAAGACAGGGGAGCTACACCTTC

V gene: TRBV28
D gene: .
J gene: TRBJ2-7
clone size: .
CDR3 protein: CASSSPSGTYEQYF
CDR3 DNA: TGTGCCAGCAGCTCTCCTTCGGGGACCTACGAGCAGTACTTC

V gene: TRBV7-8
D gene: .
J gene: TRBJ1-4
clone size: .
CDR3 protein: CASSPSGFLEKLFF
CDR3 DNA: TGTGCCAGCAGCCCCTCGGGGTTTTTGGAAAAACTGTTTTTT

V gene: TRBV2
D gene: .
J gene: TRBJ1-4
clone size: .
CDR3 protein: CASSEVAGLSEKLFF
CDR3 DNA: TGTGCCAGCAGTGAGGTAGCGGGGTTGAGTGAAAAACTGTTTTTT

V gene: TRBV7-9
D gene: .
J gene: TRBJ2-3
clone size: .
CDR3 protein: CASSYGGGSDTQYF
CDR3 DNA: TGTGCCAGCAGCTACGGGGGAGGCAGCGATACGCAGTATTTT

V gene: TRBV6-5
D gene: TRBD1
J gene: TRBJ2-1
clone size: .
CDR3 protein: CASSFRDRGFNEQFF
CDR3 DNA: TGTGCCAGCAGTTTCCGGGACAGGGGGTTCAATGAGCAGTTCTTC

V gene: TRBV28
D gene: TRBD1
J gene: TRBJ1-5
clone size: .
CDR3 protein: CASSWDRENQPQHF
CDR3 DNA: TGTGCCAGCAGTTGGGACAGGGAAAATCAGCCCCAGCATTTT

V gene: TRBV4-1
D gene: .
J gene: TRBJ1-1
clone size: few
CDR3 protein: CASSQPPEGSTEAFF
CDR3 DNA: TGCGCCAGCAGCCAACCCCCGGAGGGGAGCACTGAAGCTTTCTTT

V gene: TRBV28
D gene: .
J gene: TRBJ2-3
clone size: .
CDR3 protein: CASSHSRQGSTDTQYF
CDR3 DNA: TGTGCCAGCAGCCATAGTCGGCAGGGGAGCACAGATACGCAGTATTTT

V gene: TRBV5-4
D gene: .
J gene: TRBJ1-1
clone size: .
CDR3 protein: CASSFSPGQKAFF
CDR3 DNA: TGTGCCAGCAGCTTTTCCCCGGGACAAAAAGCTTTCTTT

V gene: TRBV21-1
D gene: .
J gene: TRBJ2-3
clone size: .
CDR3 protein: CASSKPASGEPGDTQYF
CDR3 DNA: TGTGCCAGCAGCAAACCGGCTAGCGGGGAACCCGGGGATACGCAGTATTTT

V gene: TRBV27
D gene: .
J gene: TRBJ1-2
clone size: .
CDR3 protein: CASSSSGGYTF
CDR3 DNA: TGTGCCAGCAGTTCCTCAGGTGGCTACACCTTC

V gene: TRBV10-2
D gene: .
J gene: TRBJ1-1
clone size: .
CDR3 protein: CASSESAPMITNTEAFF
CDR3 DNA: TGCGCCAGCAGTGAGTCTGCCCCGATGATTACGAACACTGAAGCTTTCTTT

V gene: TRBV28
D gene: .
J gene: TRBJ1-5
clone size: .
CDR3 protein: CASTGGSPYSNQPQHF
CDR3 DNA: TGTGCCAGCACCGGAGGGAGCCCCTATAGCAATCAGCCCCAGCATTTT

V gene: TRBV5-1
D gene: TRBD1
J gene: TRBJ1-5
clone size: .
CDR3 protein: CASSSGTGHQPQHF
CDR3 DNA: TGCGCCAGCAGCTCCGGGACAGGTCATCAGCCCCAGCATTTT

V gene: TRBV10-3
D gene: TRBD1
J gene: TRBJ1-4
clone size: .
CDR3 protein: CAISDQKTGTGEKLFF
CDR3 DNA: TGTGCCATCAGTGACCAAAAGACAGGGACAGGAGAAAAACTGTTTTTT

V gene: TRBV18
D gene: .
J gene: TRBJ2-3
clone size: .
CDR3 protein: CASSPPRAPVLDTQYF
CDR3 DNA: TGTGCCAGCTCACCTCCGAGAGCCCCTGTTCTAGATACGCAGTATTTT

V gene: TRBV4-1
D gene: TRBD1
J gene: TRBJ2-7
clone size: .
CDR3 protein: CASSQVAGGGEQYF
CDR3 DNA: TGCGCCAGCAGCCAAGTTGCAGGGGGCGGCGAGCAGTACTTC

V gene: TRBV4-1
D gene: .
J gene: TRBJ1-1
clone size: once
CDR3 protein: CASSRKAENTEAFF
CDR3 DNA: TGCGCCAGCAGCCGAAAGGCAGAGAACACTGAAGCTTTCTTT

V gene: TRBV3-1/TRBV3-2
D gene: .
J gene: TRBJ2-3
clone size: .
CDR3 protein: CASSQELGRTDTQYF
CDR3 DNA: TGTGCCAGCAGCCAAGAACTAGGACGCACAGATACGCAGTATTTT

V gene: TRBV6-5
D gene: TRBD2
J gene: TRBJ2-3
clone size: .
CDR3 protein: CASRGQLAGHTQYF
CDR3 DNA: TGTGCCAGCAGAGGCCAACTAGCGGGGCACACGCAGTATTTT

V gene: TRBV11-2
D gene: .
J gene: TRBJ1-2
clone size: once
CDR3 protein: CASSLSADNGYTF
CDR3 DNA: TGTGCCAGCAGCTTATCGGCCGACAATGGCTACACCTTC

V gene: TRBV7-2
D gene: TRBD2
J gene: TRBJ2-5
clone size: .
CDR3 protein: CASSFQRGEGETQYF
CDR3 DNA: TGTGCCAGCAGCTTTCAACGGGGGGAAGGAGAGACCCAGTACTTC

V gene: TRBV30
D gene: .
J gene: TRBJ1-1
clone size: .
CDR3 protein: CAWSYRATEAFF
CDR3 DNA: TGTGCCTGGAGTTACAGGGCCACTGAAGCTTTCTTT

V gene: TRBV11-3
D gene: TRBD1
J gene: TRBJ1-6
clone size: .
CDR3 protein: CASSSRDRGSPLHF
CDR3 DNA: TGTGCCAGCAGCTCCCGGGACAGGGGTTCACCCCTCCACTTT

V gene: TRBV11-2
D gene: .
J gene: TRBJ2-2
clone size: .
CDR3 protein: CASSLGTEINTGELFF
CDR3 DNA: TGTGCCAGCAGCTTAGGGACTGAAATCAACACCGGGGAGCTGTTTTTT

V gene: TRBV7-8
D gene: TRBD1
J gene: TRBJ2-6
clone size: .
CDR3 protein: CASSLGQGAPGANVLTF
CDR3 DNA: TGTGCCAGCAGCTTGGGACAGGGGGCCCCTGGGGCCAACGTCCTGACTTTC

V gene: TRBV15
D gene: .
J gene: TRBJ1-4
clone size: .
CDR3 protein: CATSRDPGADWEKLFF
CDR3 DNA: TGTGCCACCAGCAGAGATCCGGGGGCGGACTGGGAAAAACTGTTTTTT

V gene: TRBV28
D gene: .
J gene: TRBJ2-7
clone size: .
CDR3 protein: CASETELQGSNYEQYF
CDR3 DNA: TGTGCCAGCGAGACGGAGCTACAGGGTTCCAACTACGAGCAGTACTTC

V gene: TRBV6-6
D gene: .
J gene: TRBJ2-3
clone size: .
CDR3 protein: CASSSYTDTQYF
CDR3 DNA: TGTGCCAGCAGTTCCTACACAGATACGCAGTATTTT

V gene: TRBV7-9
D gene: .
J gene: TRBJ1-3
clone size: once
CDR3 protein: CASSLVSSDSGNTIYF
CDR3 DNA: TGTGCCAGCAGCTTAGTCTCTTCGGACTCTGGAAACACCATATATTTT

V gene: TRBV5-1
D gene: TRBD1
J gene: TRBJ1-6
clone size: .
CDR3 protein: CASSLGQGWDSPLHF
CDR3 DNA: TGCGCCAGCAGCTTGGGACAGGGATGGGATTCACCCCTCCACTTT

V gene: TRBV4-2
D gene: .
J gene: TRBJ2-3
clone size: .
CDR3 protein: CASSRRMGSTDTQYF
CDR3 DNA: TGTGCCAGCAGCCGCCGGATGGGGAGCACAGATACGCAGTATTTT

V gene: TRBV12-3/TRBV12-4
D gene: TRBD1
J gene: TRBJ2-7
clone size: .
CDR3 protein: CASSLTGGYEQYF
CDR3 DNA: TGTGCCAGCAGTTTAACAGGGGGATACGAGCAGTACTTC

V gene: TRBV18
D gene: .
J gene: TRBJ2-2
clone size: .
CDR3 protein: CASSPGGNTGELFF
CDR3 DNA: TGTGCCAGCTCACCAGGGGGTAACACCGGGGAGCTGTTTTTT

V gene: TRBV4-2
D gene: .
J gene: TRBJ1-2
clone size: .
CDR3 protein: CASSQSGSNYGYTF
CDR3 DNA: TGTGCCAGCAGCCAGTCAGGGTCTAACTATGGCTACACCTTC

V gene: TRBV9
D gene: .
J gene: TRBJ2-1
clone size: .
CDR3 protein: CASSAAPLAYNEQFF
CDR3 DNA: TGTGCCAGCAGCGCCGCCCCCCTCGCTTACAATGAGCAGTTCTTC

V gene: TRBV5-1
D gene: TRBD1
J gene: TRBJ2-7
clone size: few
CDR3 protein: CASRVSGGPYEQYF
CDR3 DNA: TGCGCCAGCAGGGTTTCAGGGGGTCCCTACGAGCAGTACTTC

V gene: TRBV4-1
D gene: .
J gene: TRBJ1-3
clone size: .
CDR3 protein: CASSQDTPNTIYF
CDR3 DNA: TGCGCCAGCAGCCAAGATACTCCGAACACCATATATTTT

V gene: TRBV5-1
D gene: .
J gene: TRBJ1-1
clone size: .
CDR3 protein: CASSLATGGGAEAFF
CDR3 DNA: TGCGCCAGCAGCTTGGCGACAGGAGGAGGAGCTGAAGCTTTCTTT

V gene: TRBV6-4
D gene: .
J gene: TRBJ2-7
clone size: .
CDR3 protein: CASIEQYF
CDR3 DNA: TGTGCCAGCATCGAGCAGTACTTC

V gene: TRBV6-8
D gene: .
J gene: TRBJ2-5
clone size: .
CDR3 protein: CASARSYFSRYQETQYF
CDR3 DNA: TGTGCCAGCGCGCGAAGCTATTTTAGTCGGTACCAAGAGACCCAGTACTTC

V gene: TRBV3-1/TRBV3-2
D gene: .
J gene: TRBJ1-4
clone size: .
CDR3 protein: CASSVQGVSEKLFF
CDR3 DNA: TGTGCCAGCAGTGTTCAAGGCGTAAGTGAAAAACTGTTTTTT

V gene: TRBV7-6
D gene: TRBD1
J gene: TRBJ2-1
clone size: .
CDR3 protein: CASSSGQGAVNEQFF
CDR3 DNA: TGTGCCAGCAGCTCTGGACAGGGGGCCGTCAATGAGCAGTTCTTC

V gene: TRBV10-1
D gene: .
J gene: TRBJ1-1
clone size: .
CDR3 protein: CASSEKGMDTEAFF
CDR3 DNA: TGCGCCAGCAGTGAGAAGGGGATGGACACTGAAGCTTTCTTT

V gene: TRBV7-9
D gene: .
J gene: TRBJ1-1
clone size: .
CDR3 protein: CASSLKGVTEAFF
CDR3 DNA: TGTGCCAGCAGCCTAAAAGGGGTCACTGAAGCTTTCTTT

V gene: TRBV6-4
D gene: TRBD2
J gene: TRBJ2-1
clone size: .
CDR3 protein: CASKASGGVQNEQFF
CDR3 DNA: TGTGCCAGCAAGGCTAGCGGGGGGGTACAGAATGAGCAGTTCTTC